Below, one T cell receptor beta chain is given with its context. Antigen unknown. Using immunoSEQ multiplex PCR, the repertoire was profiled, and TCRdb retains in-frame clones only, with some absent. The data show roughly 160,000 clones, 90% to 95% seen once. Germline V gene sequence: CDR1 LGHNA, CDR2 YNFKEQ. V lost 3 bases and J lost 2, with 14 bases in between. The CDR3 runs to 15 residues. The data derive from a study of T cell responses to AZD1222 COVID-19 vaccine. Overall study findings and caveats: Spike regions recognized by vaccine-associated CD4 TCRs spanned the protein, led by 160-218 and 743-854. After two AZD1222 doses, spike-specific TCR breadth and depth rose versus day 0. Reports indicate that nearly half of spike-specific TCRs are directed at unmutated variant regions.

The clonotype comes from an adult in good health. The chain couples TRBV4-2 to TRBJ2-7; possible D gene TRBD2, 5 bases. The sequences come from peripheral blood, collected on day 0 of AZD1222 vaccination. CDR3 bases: TGTGCCAGCAGCCAGGGTACTGGAGGCACCTACGAGCAGTACTTC. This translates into CASSQGTGGTYEQYF.